The clone carrying this TCR beta chain was seen a few times. Its antigen remains unidentified. This sample stems from a study of identical twins. Study-level findings and limits: Fewer insertions characterized abundant cord blood beta clonotypes, whereas memory repertoires showed none.

After template switching added a universal primer site, the resulting cDNA carried unique molecular identifiers. TCRdb itself ran the 5' RACE reads through MiXCR, one entry per CDR3 protein. The data contain around 530,000 distinct CDR3 sequences, approximately 16% of them singletons. Germline V gives CDR1 KGHDR, CDR2 SFDVKD. This CDR3 spans 15 amino acids. With V trimmed by 4 bases and J by 7 bases, 7 bases remained unmatched. The sample was also linked to a second study, of yellow fever vaccine responses in identical twins.

The clonotype comes from a woman aged 18-29 years in good health. The material sequenced was CD4+ T cells sorted from blood. The V and J genes are TRBV24-1 and TRBJ2-1, with TRBD2 identical over 9 bases. CDR3 coding DNA: TGTGCCACCAGTGAGCTAGCGGGGCCTGGGAATGAGCAGTTCTTC. Translating it yields CATSELAGPGNEQFF.